These 21 T cell receptor beta chains share one sample of origin, sequenced in a study of blood T cell repertoires in COVID-19. Assay: immunoSEQ multiplex PCR; the TCRdb copy retains only in-frame clones and omits some. In the table there are about 76,000 clones, about nine tenths of which are singletons. Sequencing was carried out using peripheral blood. The receptors were gathered from a human donor in a cohort sampled during active COVID-19.

CDR3 protein: CASSPGARGNTEAFF. For the CDR3, the DNA is TGTGCCAGCAGTCCAGGTGCCAGGGGGAACACTGAAGCTTTCTTT. The chain employs TRBV28 and TRBJ1-1; maybe TRBD1 (6 bases). This CDR3 contains 15 residues. Trimming removed 5 bases at V and 1 base at J, with 14 bases between. CDR1 MDHEN and CDR2 SYDVKM come from the germline V gene.

V gene TRBV4-3 combines with J gene TRBJ1-6, with D perhaps TRBD1 (5 bases). V was cut by 0 bases and J by 10 bases, with 19 bases left in between. Germline CDR1 is LGHNA and CDR2 is YSLEER. The CDR3 consists of 17 residues. For the CDR3, the DNA is TGCGCCAGCAGCCAAGATCTGGGGCCAGGGTTAGGGTCACCCCTCCACTTT. Its translation: CASSQDLGPGLGSPLHF.

The chain is built from TRBV6-4 and TRBJ2-3; D possibly corresponds to TRBD1 (6 bases). The germline gives CDR1 MRHNA, CDR2 SNTAGT. V was trimmed by 4 bases and J by 6 bases, leaving 17 bases between them. This CDR3 has 15 residues. The CDR3, as DNA: TGTGCCAGCAGTGGTCGACAGGATTTGGAGGATACGCAGTATTTT. This codes for CASSGRQDLEDTQYF.

The chain recombines TRBV6-2 or TRBV6-3 with TRBJ2-2; TRBD1 matches 9 bases. This CDR3 has 16 residues. V lost 6 bases and J lost 2; bases outside the gene matches: 7. Germline CDR1 MNHEY, CDR2 SVGEGT. CDR3 nucleotide sequence: TGTGCCAGCAGCCCTGCGGACAGGGGAAACACCGGGGAGCTGTTTTTT. Amino acids: CASSPADRGNTGELFF.

The chain is built from TRBV4-1 and TRBJ1-2, with 8 nucleotides matching TRBD1. The V gene end was trimmed by 1 base and the J gene end by 5 bases; junction bases not matched to a gene: 6. CDR1 is MGHRA and CDR2 is YSYEKL in the germline V gene. This CDR3 is 15 amino acids long. The CDR3 DNA is TGCGCCAGCAGCCAAGCGACAGGGGAGGGATATGGCTACACCTTC. Translation: CASSQATGEGYGYTF.

The V and J genes are TRBV11-2 and TRBJ1-5; tentatively, D is TRBD1 (6 bases). The V and J ends lost 1 base and 5 bases respectively, with 9 bases between them. Germline V gene lookup returns CDR1 SGHAT and CDR2 FQNNGV. This CDR3 is built from 14 residues. CDR3 coding DNA: TGTGCCAGCAGCTTAGGGTACAGGGATCAGCCCCAGCATTTT. Encoded protein: CASSLGYRDQPQHF.

The chain has TRBV6-2 or TRBV6-3 and TRBJ2-7; the D gene is possibly TRBD1 (6 bases). Germline CDR1 is MNHEY and CDR2 is SVGEGT. V gave up 1 base and J gave up 1 base, with 17 bases separating them. CDR3 length equals 17 residues. For the CDR3, the DNA is TGTGCCAGCAGTTACTTCAGGGGAAACAGGGCGTCCTACGAGCAGTACTTC. It is translated as CASSYFRGNRASYEQYF.

About this clone: Compared with germline, one end of the junction differs, possibly owing to a read error. V is TRBV7-7 and J is TRBJ2-7; the match to TRBD1 covers 9 bases. This CDR3 has 16 amino acids. The germline V gene has CDR1 SSHAT and CDR2 FNYEAQ (reference sequence). This chain's CDR3 is CASSLAAGTGTHEQYF. The DNA of the CDR3 is TGTGCTAGCAGCTTAGCAGCCGGGACAGGGACCCACGAGCAGTACTTC.

The chain employs TRBV28 and TRBJ2-2; 9 bases are a match to TRBD2. Germline-derived CDR1 and CDR2 are MDHEN and SYDVKM. The junction had 10 bases not matched to a gene; V was cut back by 6 bases and J by 2 bases. The CDR3 totals 17 residues. DNA for the CDR3: TGTGCCAGCAGCTGGACGGGACTAGCTGTTAACACCGGGGAGCTGTTTTTT. It encodes CASSWTGLAVNTGELFF. Supplemented by reference TRBV28 and TRBJ2-2, the full variable domain reads DVKVTQSSRYLVKRTGEKVFLECVQDMDHENMFWYRQDPGLGLRLIYFSYDVKMKEKGDIPEGYSVSREKKERFSLILESASTNQTSMYLCASSWTGLAVNTGELFFGEGSRLTVL.

This rearrangement joins TRBV4-3 to TRBJ1-4; a possible D gene is TRBD1 (5 bases). The V gene's germline CDR1 is LGHNA and CDR2 YSLEER. V was cut by 0 bases and J by 0 bases, with 8 bases left in between. This CDR3 spans 16 amino acids. CDR3 DNA: TGCGCCAGCAGCCAAGATCGGGGGACAACTAATGAAAAACTGTTTTTT. Translating it yields CASSQDRGTTNEKLFF.

The chain has TRBV11-2 and TRBJ2-7; D is ambiguous. CDR3 length equals 12 residues. Trimming took off 1 base at V and 6 bases at J, with 7 bases between the two ends. From germline, CDR1 is SGHAT and CDR2 FQNNGV. The CDR3 protein is CASSLGESEQYF. The CDR3 DNA is TGTGCCAGCAGCTTAGGAGAATCCGAGCAGTACTTC.

The chain uses TRBV12-3 or TRBV12-4 and TRBJ2-7, with TRBD1 matching 11 bases. Germline trimming cut 5 bases from V and 7 bases from J; bases unmatched to any gene: 4. The CDR3 has 13 residues. DNA for the CDR3: TGTGCCAGCAGTGGGACAGGGGGATTTGAGCAGTACTTC. It is translated as CASSGTGGFEQYF.

The rearrangement links TRBV30 to TRBJ2-1; 12 bases align to TRBD2. This CDR3 has 16 amino acids. V was clipped by 3 bases and J by 6 bases; unmatched bases: 9. Germline-derived CDR1 and CDR2 are GTSNPN and SVGIG (reference sequence). CDR3 DNA: TGTGCCTGGAGAAGGAGACTAGCGGGAGAAGCCAATGAGCAGTTCTTC. It codes for CAWRRRLAGEANEQFF.

This sequence joins TRBV2 and TRBJ2-1; unclear D gene. The length of the CDR3 is 12 residues. V lost 4 bases, J lost 8 bases, and 9 bases lay in between. CDR1 and CDR2 from the germline V gene are SNHLY and FYNNEI. The CDR3 sequence is CASSVVRDEQFF. In DNA, the CDR3 is TGTGCCAGCAGTGTGGTTAGAGATGAGCAGTTCTTC.

V and J are TRBV12-3 or TRBV12-4 and TRBJ2-3; the D gene is possibly TRBD2 (5 bases). Trimming removed 8 bases at V and 9 bases at J, with 9 bases between. The CDR3 consists of 10 residues. The CDR3 nucleotides are TGTGCCAGCGGGCCGGGGACGCAGTATTTT. This translates into CASGPGTQYF.

The CDR3 nucleotides are TGCGCCAGCAGCCAAGACGGCAGGGTACTCGTTGAGCAGTTCTTC. It yields the protein CASSQDGRVLVEQFF. This chain connects TRBV4-1 to TRBJ2-1, with D tentatively TRBD1 (5 bases). Germline V gene data show CDR1 as MGHRA and CDR2 as YSYEKL. Trimming removed 0 bases from V and 9 bases from J, with 15 bases in between. This CDR3 spans 15 amino acids.

V is TRBV14 and J is TRBJ1-2; D perhaps matches TRBD1 (6 bases). Germline loops: CDR1 SGHDN, CDR2 FVKESK. CDR3 size: 13 residues. Trimming took 2 bases from V and 7 from J, leaving 11 bases between them. The CDR3 coding sequence is TGTGCCAGCAGCCAATTCAGGGGATCTGGCTACACCTTC. Its protein is CASSQFRGSGYTF.

The rearrangement uses TRBV10-3 and TRBJ2-1; 7 bases fit TRBD1. The CDR3 has 12 amino acids. Germline V gene data show CDR1 as ENHRY and CDR2 as SYGVKD. The V segment lost 8 bases and the J segment 8 bases; nucleotides outside the gene matches: 6. The chain's CDR3 is CAIGDRVDEQFF. The CDR3 region has the DNA TGTGCCATCGGAGACAGGGTCGATGAGCAGTTCTTC.

CDR3 protein: CASSGGTSGGHQFF. As DNA, the CDR3 is TGTGCCAGCAGTGGCGGGACTAGCGGGGGACACCAGTTCTTC. The gene calls are TRBV27 and TRBJ2-1; 14 nucleotides line up with TRBD2. The V gene end was trimmed by 5 bases and the J gene end by 13 bases; junction bases not matched to a gene: 7. The CDR3 is 14 residues long. Germline CDR1 is MNHEY and CDR2 is SMNVEV (reference sequence).

The sample holds one count of this clone. V gene TRBV27 combines with J gene TRBJ2-6; TRBD1 matches 8 bases. There are 19 residues in the CDR3. V dropped 3 bases and J dropped 4; count of bases not matched to a gene: 14. Germline V gene lookup returns CDR1 MNHEY and CDR2 SMNVEV (reference sequence). The CDR3 protein is CASSFLGAGGNNGANVLTF. In nucleotides, the CDR3 is TGTGCCAGCAGTTTCCTCGGGGCAGGGGGCAATAACGGGGCCAACGTCCTGACTTTC.

V gene TRBV4-2 combines with J gene TRBJ2-1, with 11 positions matching TRBD2. Germline V lookup: CDR1 LGHNA, CDR2 YNFKEQ. CDR3 length: 18 amino acids. V gave up 0 bases and J gave up 3 bases; unmatched junction bases: 7. CDR3 nucleotides: TGTGCCAGCAGCCAAGATCCCATCACTAGCGGGGGCTACAATGAGCAGTTCTTC. Amino acids: CASSQDPITSGGYNEQFF.